A single sample gave rise to the 13 T cell receptor beta chains below, sequenced in a study of shared clonotypes between healthy human individuals. As defined, naive CD8 cells were CD45RO-negative and positively selected for CCR7, with terminally differentiated effector memory CD45RA+ cells excluded. TCRdb's copy holds only in-frame clones and misses some; the assay was immunoSEQ multiplex PCR. The sample yields over 750,000 clones, about 96% seen once. The source material was naive CD8+ T cells sorted from blood. The receptors shown here come from a man aged 25 to 40 in good health.

The chain employs TRBV19 and TRBJ2-5; weak D call: TRBD2 (5 bases). Trimming cost V 3 bases and J 4 bases, with 12 bases left between them. CDR3 length: 14 amino acids. From germline, CDR1 is LNHDA and CDR2 SQIVND (reference sequence). DNA of the CDR3: TGTGCCAGTAGTATGCGGGTGGGATCAGAGACCCAGTACTTC. This codes for CASSMRVGSETQYF.

V and J are TRBV15 and TRBJ2-7, with 13 bases lining up with TRBD2. The CDR3 is 18 amino acids. Per germline, CDR1 LNHNV and CDR2 YYDKDF (reference sequence). V trimming: 0 bases; J trimming: 5 bases; junction bases outside the gene matches: 10. Here the CDR3 DNA reads TGTGCCACCAGCAGAGAGGGTTGGACTAGCGGGAGCAAAAACGAGCAGTACTTC. Translating it yields CATSREGWTSGSKNEQYF. Using reference TRBV15 and TRBJ2-7 for the parts outside the CDR3, the full variable domain is DAMVIQNPRYQVTQFGKPVTLSCSQTLNHNVMYWYQQKSSQAPKLLFHYYDKDFNNEADTPDNFQSRRPNTSFCFLDIRSPGLGDTAMYLCATSREGWTSGSKNEQYFGPGTRLTVT.

This sequence joins TRBV6-1 and TRBJ2-1, with unresolved D. Trimming pared 4 bases from V and 8 bases from J, leaving 12 bases between. Germline CDR1 MNHNS, CDR2 SASEGT. The CDR3 consists of 13 residues. CDR3 sequence (DNA): TGTGCCAGCAGTGGACCAGAAGGTGATGAGCAGTTCTTC. This translates into CASSGPEGDEQFF.

The chain carries TRBV7-6 and TRBJ2-1, with D possibly TRBD2 on 5 matching bases. Per the germline V gene, CDR1 is SGHVS and CDR2 is FNYEAQ. CDR3 length: 15 amino acids. V dropped 2 bases and J dropped 0 bases, with 8 bases sitting between them. The CDR3 is CASSLRLSSYNEQFF. In DNA form, the CDR3 reads TGTGCCAGCAGCTTAAGACTAAGCTCCTACAATGAGCAGTTCTTC.

The rearrangement uses TRBV29-1 and TRBJ2-1; tentatively, D is TRBD1 (6 bases). V lost 3 bases and J 2 bases, leaving 14 bases between the germline ends. The CDR3 covers 15 residues. Germline-derived CDR1 and CDR2 are SQVTM and ANQGSEA. The CDR3 sequence: CSVDEGRGAYNEQFF. CDR3 bases: TGCAGCGTTGACGAAGGCAGGGGCGCCTACAATGAGCAGTTCTTC.

This chain uses TRBV9 with TRBJ2-1, with a tentative D call TRBD2 (5 bases). V lost 0 bases to trimming and J lost 9 bases, with 10 bases between them. Germline V CDR1 and CDR2: SGDLS, YYNGEE. The CDR3 has 13 amino acids. DNA for the CDR3: TGTGCCAGCAGCGTAGCGGAGGCGGGTGAGCAGTTCTTC. It encodes CASSVAEAGEQFF.

This rearrangement joins TRBV21-1 to TRBJ2-7. TRBV21-1 is recorded as a pseudogene. CDR3 length: 14 residues. The CDR3 sequence: CASSTGPLGYEQYF. DNA of the CDR3: TGTGCCAGCAGCACCGGTCCCCTTGGGTACGAGCAGTACTTC.

V is TRBV5-5 and J is TRBJ2-1; D possibly corresponds to TRBD2 (6 bases). Germline V gives CDR1 SGHKS, CDR2 YYEKEE (reference sequence). The CDR3 has 13 residues. The V gene lost 0 bases and the J gene lost 7 bases, with 8 bases spanning the gap. In nucleotides, the CDR3 is TGTGCCAGCAGCTTGGCGACTAGTAATGAGCAGTTCTTC. Translation: CASSLATSNEQFF. The entire variable domain, with the rest obtained from reference TRBV5-5 and TRBJ2-1, is as follows: DAGVTQSPTHLIKTRGQQVTLRCSPISGHKSVSWYQQVLGQGPQFIFQYYEKEERGRGNFPDRFSARQFPNYSSELNVNALLLGDSALYLCASSLATSNEQFFGPGTRLTVL.

This clone was recorded only once. V and J are TRBV9 and TRBJ2-7; 7 bases agree with TRBD1. The CDR3 runs 13 residues. V trimming: 5 bases; J trimming: 5 bases; junction bases outside the gene matches: 7. The germline gives CDR1 SGDLS, CDR2 YYNGEE. CDR3 in amino acids: CASSERTGNEQYF. The CDR3 DNA reads TGTGCCAGCAGTGAACGGACAGGAAACGAGCAGTACTTC.

The chain recombines TRBV5-4 with TRBJ2-2; TRBD1 agrees at 8 bases. Germline V CDR1 and CDR2: SGHNT, YYREEE (reference sequence). The CDR3 is 16 amino acids. The V segment lost 6 bases and the J segment 4 bases; nucleotides outside the gene matches: 11. The CDR3 DNA is TGTGCCAGCACCCCAAACAGGGGGTTGGGCACCGGGGAGCTGTTTTTT. Its protein is CASTPNRGLGTGELFF.

The rearrangement uses TRBV15 and TRBJ1-2, with D maybe TRBD1 (5 bases). CDR3 length: 14 residues. Germline CDR1 LNHNV, CDR2 YYDKDF (reference sequence). V dropped 8 bases and J dropped 4 bases, with 17 bases sitting between them. The CDR3, as DNA: TGTGCCACCGCCCAGGGCAGTATTAGCTATGGCTACACCTTC. It is translated as CATAQGSISYGYTF.

V gene TRBV29-1 combines with J gene TRBJ2-1, with TRBD1 matching 10 bases. J was trimmed by 4 bases and V by 5 bases; bases with no gene match: 5. Looked up from germline, CDR1 is SQVTM and CDR2 is ANQGSEA. The CDR3 covers 14 residues. The CDR3 bases are TGCAGCGTTACCGGGACAGGGGATTACAATGAGCAGTTCTTC. Amino acid sequence: CSVTGTGDYNEQFF.

The chain uses TRBV29-1 and TRBJ1-5, with D tentatively TRBD1 (5 bases). Trimming removed 6 bases at V and 3 bases at J, with 12 bases between. Germline assignment: CDR1 SQVTM and CDR2 ANQGSEA. This CDR3 is built from 13 residues. The CDR3 reads CSVGDSSNQPQHF. The CDR3 nucleotides read TGCAGCGTCGGTGACAGTTCCAATCAGCCCCAGCATTTT.